The clone carrying this TCR beta chain has at least ten counts. Its specificity is unknown. The CDR3 is made up of 13 amino acids. Germline-derived CDR1 and CDR2 are DFQATT and SNEGSKA (reference sequence). Between the trimmed V and J ends, which lost 2 bases and 5 bases, there was a span of 12 bases. Amplified TCR beta CDR3 regions derived from RNA transcripts. First-round RT-PCR targeting the TCR CDR3 was performed with the HTBI primer set. TCRdb redid the calling of the multiplex PCR reads with MiXCR, one entry per CDR3 protein. Seen here are roughly 800,000 distinct CDR3 sequences, roughly 37% observed once, and the top ten hold 8% to 9%. Patients were aged 18 to 65, had disease duration under 2 months, and had newly diagnosed hyperthyroidism. PBMCs were derived from roughly 9.6 ml fresh peripheral blood. These data are taken from a study of T cells in Graves' hyperthyroidism and ophthalmopathy.

Study-wide results and limits: Researchers report that a 13 V-J model separated ophthalmopathy from stable hyperthyroidism.

The chain joins TRBV20-1 to TRBJ2-5; D is possibly TRBD2 (6 bases). Sequenced input: blood. The clonotype comes from a man aged 18 to 35 with Graves' hyperthyroidism. In nucleotides, the CDR3 is TGCAGTGCTAGAAGGGCAGGGAGGGAGACCCAGTACTTC. Translating gives CSARRAGRETQYF.